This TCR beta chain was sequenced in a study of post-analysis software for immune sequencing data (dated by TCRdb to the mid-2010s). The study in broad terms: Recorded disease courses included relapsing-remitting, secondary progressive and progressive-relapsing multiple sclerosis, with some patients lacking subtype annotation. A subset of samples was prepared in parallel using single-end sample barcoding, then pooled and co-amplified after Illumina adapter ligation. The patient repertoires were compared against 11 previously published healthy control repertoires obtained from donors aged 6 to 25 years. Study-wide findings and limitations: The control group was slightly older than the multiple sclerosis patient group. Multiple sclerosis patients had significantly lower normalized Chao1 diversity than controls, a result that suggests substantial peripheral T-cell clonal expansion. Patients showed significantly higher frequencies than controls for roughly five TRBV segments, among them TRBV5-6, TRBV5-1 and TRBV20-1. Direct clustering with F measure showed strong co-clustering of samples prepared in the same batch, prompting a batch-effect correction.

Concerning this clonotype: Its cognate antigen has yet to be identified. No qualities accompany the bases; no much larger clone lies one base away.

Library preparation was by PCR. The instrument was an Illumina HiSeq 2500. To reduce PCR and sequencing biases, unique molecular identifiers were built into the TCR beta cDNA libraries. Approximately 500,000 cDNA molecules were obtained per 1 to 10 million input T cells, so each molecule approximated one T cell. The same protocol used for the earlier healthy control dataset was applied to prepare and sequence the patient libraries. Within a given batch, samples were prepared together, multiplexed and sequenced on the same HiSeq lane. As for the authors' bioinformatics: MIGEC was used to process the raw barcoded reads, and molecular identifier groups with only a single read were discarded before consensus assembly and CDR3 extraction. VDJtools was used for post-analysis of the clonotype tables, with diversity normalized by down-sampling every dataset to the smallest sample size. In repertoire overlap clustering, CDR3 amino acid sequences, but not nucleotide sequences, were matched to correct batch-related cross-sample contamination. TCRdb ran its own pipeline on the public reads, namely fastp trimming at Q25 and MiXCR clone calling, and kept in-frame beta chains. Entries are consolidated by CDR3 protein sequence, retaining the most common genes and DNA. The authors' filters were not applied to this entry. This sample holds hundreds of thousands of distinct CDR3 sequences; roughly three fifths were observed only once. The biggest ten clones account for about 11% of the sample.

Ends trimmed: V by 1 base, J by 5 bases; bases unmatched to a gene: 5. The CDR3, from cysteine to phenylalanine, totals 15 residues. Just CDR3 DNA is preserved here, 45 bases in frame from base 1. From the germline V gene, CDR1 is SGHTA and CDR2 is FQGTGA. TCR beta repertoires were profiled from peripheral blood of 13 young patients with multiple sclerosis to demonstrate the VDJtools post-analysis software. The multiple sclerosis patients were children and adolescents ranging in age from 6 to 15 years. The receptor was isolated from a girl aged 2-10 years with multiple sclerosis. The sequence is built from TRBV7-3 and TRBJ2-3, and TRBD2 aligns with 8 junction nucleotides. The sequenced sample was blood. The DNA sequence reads TGTGCCAGCAGCTTAAGAGCGGGAGTACAAGATACGCAGTATTTT. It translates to CASSLRAGVQDTQYF.